The rows below give T cell receptor beta chains drawn from one sample of a study of cytomegalovirus exposure and HLA in healthy donors. The repertoire was sequenced with immunoSEQ multiplex PCR; TCRdb's copy has only in-frame clones and lacks some. The table lists nearly 200,000 clones, approximately 87% of them singletons. Sequencing used PBMCs. The receptors stem from a man in his thirties or forties in good health and CMV-seronegative. CDR3s include the opening cysteine and the closing phenylalanine or tryptophan. Fields, in order: V gene, clone size, D gene, J gene, CDR3 protein, CDR3 DNA. A D gene is named only where the DNA matches it firmly. Rows give clone size only sometimes, using once, few, many, or a class for an expanded clone.

v_gene: TRBV28; abundance: -; d_gene: TRBD2; j_gene: TRBJ2-1; CDR3aa: CASSPASASGTYEQFF; CDR3nt: TGTGCCAGCAGCCCAGCCTCGGCTAGCGGGACCTATGAGCAGTTCTTC
v_gene: TRBV11-2; abundance: -; d_gene: -; j_gene: TRBJ2-5; CDR3aa: CASSLWGSVQETQYF; CDR3nt: TGTGCCAGCAGCTTATGGGGTAGCGTCCAAGAGACCCAGTACTTC
v_gene: TRBV21-1; abundance: -; d_gene: -; j_gene: TRBJ2-5; CDR3aa: CASSRNSSGFLEETQYF; CDR3nt: TGTGCCAGCAGCAGAAACTCTAGCGGCTTCCTTGAAGAGACCCAGTACTTC
v_gene: TRBV11-3; abundance: few; d_gene: -; j_gene: TRBJ2-1; CDR3aa: CASSLGGRSYNEQFF; CDR3nt: TGTGCCAGCAGCTTAGGAGGGCGCTCCTACAATGAGCAGTTCTTC
v_gene: TRBV4-2; abundance: -; d_gene: -; j_gene: TRBJ2-5; CDR3aa: CASSPIGEETQYF; CDR3nt: TGTGCCAGCAGCCCGATAGGGGAAGAGACCCAGTACTTC
v_gene: TRBV15; abundance: -; d_gene: -; j_gene: TRBJ1-5; CDR3aa: CATSRDYSNQPQHF; CDR3nt: TGTGCCACCAGCAGAGATTATAGCAATCAGCCCCAGCATTTT
v_gene: TRBV4-3; abundance: -; d_gene: -; j_gene: TRBJ2-1; CDR3aa: CASSQERAYNEQFF; CDR3nt: TGCGCCAGCAGCCAAGAGAGGGCCTACAATGAGCAGTTCTTC
v_gene: TRBV7-9; abundance: -; d_gene: -; j_gene: TRBJ1-2; CDR3aa: CASTAVNYGYTF; CDR3nt: TGTGCCAGCACCGCGGTGAACTATGGCTACACCTTC
v_gene: TRBV7-7; abundance: -; d_gene: -; j_gene: TRBJ1-4; CDR3aa: CASSLQLGLNEKLFF; CDR3nt: TGTGCTAGCAGCTTACAGCTGGGGCTTAATGAAAAACTGTTTTTT
v_gene: TRBV14; abundance: -; d_gene: -; j_gene: TRBJ2-1; CDR3aa: CASSDLSIEQFF; CDR3nt: TGTGCCAGCAGCGACCTTAGCATTGAGCAGTTCTTC
v_gene: TRBV10-3; abundance: -; d_gene: TRBD1; j_gene: TRBJ2-5; CDR3aa: CAIGTGEETQYF; CDR3nt: TGTGCCATCGGAACAGGGGAAGAGACCCAGTACTTC
v_gene: TRBV2; abundance: once; d_gene: TRBD1; j_gene: TRBJ1-5; CDR3aa: CASRVTGGQPQHF; CDR3nt: TGTGCCAGCAGAGTGACAGGGGGTCAGCCCCAGCATTTT
v_gene: TRBV21-1; abundance: -; d_gene: -; j_gene: TRBJ1-2; CDR3aa: CASLGQHYGYTF; CDR3nt: TGTGCCAGCCTGGGACAGCACTATGGCTACACCTTC
v_gene: TRBV7-2; abundance: -; d_gene: TRBD2; j_gene: TRBJ2-1; CDR3aa: CASSLGLPARNEQFF; CDR3nt: TGTGCCAGCAGCTTGGGACTACCTGCTCGGAATGAGCAGTTCTTC
v_gene: TRBV4-3; abundance: -; d_gene: TRBD1; j_gene: TRBJ2-3; CDR3aa: CASGTGVHTDTQYF; CDR3nt: TGCGCCAGTGGGACAGGGGTTCACACAGATACGCAGTATTTT
v_gene: TRBV19; abundance: -; d_gene: TRBD2; j_gene: TRBJ2-1; CDR3aa: CASSTLAGGNYNEQFF; CDR3nt: TGTGCCAGTAGTACTCTAGCGGGAGGAAACTACAATGAGCAGTTCTTC
v_gene: TRBV9; abundance: -; d_gene: TRBD1; j_gene: TRBJ2-5; CDR3aa: CASSAGGQGMETQYF; CDR3nt: TGTGCCAGCAGCGCCGGAGGACAGGGAATGGAGACCCAGTACTTC
v_gene: TRBV28; abundance: -; d_gene: -; j_gene: TRBJ2-2; CDR3aa: CASSLSRDYTGELFF; CDR3nt: TGTGCCAGCAGTTTGTCCCGCGACTACACCGGGGAGCTGTTTTTT
v_gene: TRBV14; abundance: -; d_gene: TRBD1; j_gene: TRBJ2-1; CDR3aa: CASSQDLSGTGNNEQFF; CDR3nt: TGTGCCAGCAGCCAAGATCTATCCGGGACAGGGAACAATGAGCAGTTCTTC
v_gene: TRBV11-1; abundance: -; d_gene: TRBD2; j_gene: TRBJ2-5; CDR3aa: CASSLMGGGNQETQYF; CDR3nt: TGTGCCAGCAGCTTAATGGGGGGAGGGAACCAAGAGACCCAGTACTTC
v_gene: TRBV29-1; abundance: -; d_gene: TRBD1; j_gene: TRBJ2-7; CDR3aa: CSVAKTGELRGQYF; CDR3nt: TGCAGCGTGGCCAAGACAGGGGAGCTACGAGGGCAGTACTTC
v_gene: TRBV14; abundance: -; d_gene: -; j_gene: TRBJ1-1; CDR3aa: CASSQIHVGGGTEAFF; CDR3nt: TGTGCCAGCAGCCAAATACACGTGGGGGGAGGGACTGAAGCTTTCTTT
v_gene: TRBV2; abundance: -; d_gene: -; j_gene: TRBJ1-3; CDR3aa: CASSESGAASGNTIYF; CDR3nt: TGTGCCAGCAGTGAATCGGGAGCAGCCTCTGGAAACACCATATATTTT
v_gene: TRBV4-1; abundance: -; d_gene: TRBD1; j_gene: TRBJ2-3; CDR3aa: CASSPPGTQGDTQYF; CDR3nt: TGCGCCAGCAGCCCTCCGGGTACACAGGGGGATACGCAGTATTTT
v_gene: TRBV2; abundance: -; d_gene: TRBD1; j_gene: TRBJ2-6; CDR3aa: CASSKGQGAPGANVLTF; CDR3nt: TGTGCCAGCAGTAAAGGACAGGGGGCGCCCGGGGCCAACGTCCTGACTTTC
v_gene: TRBV7-2; abundance: -; d_gene: TRBD2; j_gene: TRBJ2-5; CDR3aa: CASSLGSGRTQETQYF; CDR3nt: TGTGCCAGCAGCTTAGGTAGCGGGAGGACCCAAGAGACCCAGTACTTC
v_gene: TRBV27; abundance: once; d_gene: -; j_gene: TRBJ1-5; CDR3aa: CASSRDHPEQPQHF; CDR3nt: TGTGCCAGCAGCAGGGATCATCCGGAGCAGCCCCAGCATTTT
v_gene: TRBV19; abundance: -; d_gene: -; j_gene: TRBJ1-2; CDR3aa: CASSPGLLLNYGYTF; CDR3nt: TGTGCCAGTAGTCCAGGACTACTTCTAAACTATGGCTACACCTTC
v_gene: TRBV5-1; abundance: -; d_gene: TRBD2; j_gene: TRBJ2-1; CDR3aa: CASSLAGGQTGEQFF; CDR3nt: TGCGCCAGCAGTCTAGCGGGAGGCCAAACAGGGGAGCAGTTCTTC
v_gene: TRBV25-1; abundance: -; d_gene: TRBD2; j_gene: TRBJ2-3; CDR3aa: CASSGHPSGINTDTQYF; CDR3nt: TGTGCCAGCAGTGGACACCCTAGCGGGATTAACACAGATACGCAGTATTTT
v_gene: TRBV7-2; abundance: few; d_gene: TRBD2; j_gene: TRBJ2-4; CDR3aa: CASSLGYRGTSGKDIQYF; CDR3nt: TGTGCCAGCAGCTTGGGGTACAGGGGGACTAGCGGGAAGGACATTCAGTACTTC
v_gene: TRBV7-9; abundance: -; d_gene: -; j_gene: TRBJ1-1; CDR3aa: CASSLGNRVGVNTEAFF; CDR3nt: TGTGCCAGCAGCTTGGGAAACAGGGTGGGTGTGAACACTGAAGCTTTCTTT
v_gene: TRBV7-2; abundance: -; d_gene: -; j_gene: TRBJ1-5; CDR3aa: CASSTLPGVVDQPQHF; CDR3nt: TGTGCCAGCAGCACCCTGCCCGGGGTGGTAGATCAGCCCCAGCATTTT
v_gene: TRBV5-1; abundance: -; d_gene: TRBD1; j_gene: TRBJ2-5; CDR3aa: CASSEDPGFTGVGLETQYF; CDR3nt: TGCGCCAGCAGCGAGGACCCAGGGTTTACAGGGGTCGGGTTGGAGACCCAGTACTTC
v_gene: TRBV7-6; abundance: -; d_gene: TRBD2; j_gene: TRBJ2-1; CDR3aa: CASSPTGGRQFF; CDR3nt: TGTGCCAGCAGCCCAACGGGGGGGAGGCAGTTCTTC